One and the same sample provided the 5 T cell receptor beta chains below, sequenced in a study of shared clonotypes between healthy human individuals. Sequencing used immunoSEQ multiplex PCR; TCRdb keeps in-frame clones, though not all of them. Of around 990,000 clones listed, approximately 80% are singletons. Sequences were obtained from memory CD4+ T cells from PBMCs. Subset specified: CD45RA-negative fraction. These receptors all stem from a man between 18 and 35 years old in good health. Some clones in this sample may be carry-over from other donors' samples.

The CDR3 here is CASSLSPGSNQPQHF. DNA of the CDR3: TGTGCCAGCAGTTTAAGTCCAGGCAGCAATCAGCCCCAGCATTTT. The rearrangement uses TRBV27 and TRBJ1-5; D gene ambiguous. Deletions cut 2 bases from V and 1 base from J, with 9 bases between. From germline, CDR1 is MNHEY and CDR2 SMNVEV (reference sequence). The CDR3 contains 15 residues.

The J gene is TRBJ1-4, the V gene TRBV5-6; no reliable D call. CDR1 is SGHDT and CDR2 is YYEEEE in the germline V gene. V shed 0 bases and J shed 7 bases, with 10 bases lying between them. The CDR3 runs 14 residues. As DNA, the CDR3 is TGTGCCAGCAGCTTGGCGGGGAGAGGTGAAAAACTGTTTTTT. Its translation is CASSLAGRGEKLFF. The full variable domain, completed using reference TRBV5-6 and TRBJ1-4, is DAGVTQSPTHLIKTRGQQVTLRCSPKSGHDTVSWYQQALGQGPQFIFQYYEEEERQRGNFPDRFSGHQFPNYSSELNVNALLLGDSALYLCASSLAGRGEKLFFGSGTQLSVL.

This clone was seen once. V usage is TRBV30 and J usage is TRBJ2-5; D might be TRBD2 (7 bases). The CDR3 has 14 residues. Trimming took 0 bases from V and 5 from J, leaving 13 bases between them. From germline, CDR1 is GTSNPN and CDR2 SVGIG (reference sequence). CDR3 protein: CAWSVGGGFETQYF. The CDR3 DNA sequence: TGTGCCTGGAGTGTGGGAGGGGGGTTCGAGACCCAGTACTTC.

V usage is TRBV5-6 and J usage is TRBJ2-3, with D maybe TRBD2 (5 bases). V shed 1 base and J shed 4 bases, with 7 bases lying between them. Germline values: CDR1 SGHDT, CDR2 YYEEEE. The CDR3 totals 13 residues. The DNA of the CDR3 is TGTGCCAGCAGCTTGCGGGATGCAGATACGCAGTATTTT. This codes for CASSLRDADTQYF.

The chain employs TRBV28 and TRBJ1-2; a weak D match, TRBD1 (6 bases). Germline assignment: CDR1 MDHEN and CDR2 SYDVKM. CDR3 length equals 16 residues. V dropped 8 bases and J dropped 4 bases, with 23 bases sitting between them. CDR3 in amino acids: CASFVSVRGGSYGYTF. CDR3 nucleotide sequence: TGTGCCAGCTTCGTCTCGGTCAGGGGTGGTAGCTATGGCTACACCTTC.